This section outlines one TCR beta chain sequence together with its context. Its antigen remains unidentified. No much larger clonotype is one base removed from it; base qualities were not supplied. The data stem from a study of PD-L1 blockade in urothelial cancer (dated by TCRdb to between 2016 and 2019). Regarding the research as a whole: Every patient began therapy in 2014 and was given atezolizumab 1,200 mg intravenously every 3 weeks. Patients had an ECOG performance status of 0 or 1 and had received between 0 and 3 prior chemotherapy regimens. In the same patients who had TCR sequencing, pretreatment tumors also underwent whole exome sequencing and RNA sequencing. Several patients achieved durable clinical benefit and approximately 20 did not. Blood samples were analyzed at two time points: 3 weeks after treatment start (second dose) and 6 weeks after treatment start. About nine tenths of the roughly 29 patients were males with bladder-origin urothelial cancer, and about 65% of the roughly 30 reported a prior smoking history. Blood samples gave a median of approximately 150,000 T cells and 82,636 unique TCRs, with a median clonality of 0.080. The study, an exploratory multi-omic analysis, examined somatic, immune and clinical correlates of response to PD-L1 blockade with atezolizumab in urothelial cancer. Under 30 patients had pretreatment blood TCR-seq, some 25 had at least one posttreatment blood collection, and some 25 had tumor TCR-seq. Progression-free survival longer than 6 months counted as durable clinical benefit, and TCR features were additionally tested against both progression-free and overall survival. Pretreatment tumor samples, along with matched peripheral blood serially collected before and after atezolizumab treatment, were subjected to TCR sequencing. Broad study findings and their caveats: Greater expansion of tumor-associated TCR clones in peripheral blood 3 weeks after the start of treatment was observed in patients with durable benefit (n ≈ 24, p = 0.022). Because the sample size was small (n = 29) and many of the analyses were exploratory, the results are meant to be hypothesis-generating. Improved progression-free and overall survival was found to be associated with pretreatment peripheral blood TCR clonality below the median.

Interpreted using the paper, the time point label stands for: peripheral blood 6 weeks after treatment start. A cohort of 30 or so patients with locally advanced or metastatic urothelial carcinoma, treated at Memorial Sloan Kettering on a trial protocol, was included. Peripheral blood mononuclear cells were collected pretreatment and during treatment, with between 1 and 8 total time points obtained per patient. The Qiagen DNeasy Blood extraction kit was used to purify genomic DNA from total PBMCs and from tumor samples. PBMCs were collected pretreatment and during treatment, and were isolated and stored as previously described. Per the germline V gene, SGDLS is the CDR1 and YYNGEE is the CDR2. Trimming leaves V shorter by 4 bases and J shorter by 10 bases, with the junction holding 11 bases beyond the gene matches. The CDR3 goes from the cysteine to the phenylalanine over 15 residues. Of all the DNA, just the CDR3 is kept, 45 bases in frame from base 1.

Synthetic TCR analog templates were spiked into each PCR to estimate absolute template abundance from read counts. The immunoSEQ assay used bias-controlled V and J gene primers to amplify TCRbeta CDR3 regions from genomic DNA. Sequencing of rearranged TCRbeta segments was done at approximately 20X coverage. Concerning the study's data processing: Clustering was used to correct sequencing errors, and CDR3s were annotated against IMGT to assign V, D and J genes. Downstream analyses used only productive TCRbeta rearrangements and left out out-of-frame or stop-codon sequences. Clonality was computed as one minus Shannon entropy normalized by the log of the number of unique productive sequences. Clones differing between time points or between blood and tumor were identified using Fisher's exact test with Benjamini-Hochberg correction, with an adjusted p below 0.01 applied as the threshold. Held by TCRdb, this immuneACCESS table contains in-frame sequences only and omits some clones. Under half of the omission traces to an unresolved V gene where checked; the cause of the rest is unknown. V and J calls and clone size are copied from that table; D and trimming were computed from the DNA. This sample comprises 20,000 to 25,000 clones, less than 85% of them detected only once. The ten largest clones add up to 1.6% of the sample.

Sequencing used PBMCs, obtained around atezolizumab (anti-PD-L1) treatment. The clonotype originates from a man aged 70-80 years with urothelial cancer. The sequence links TRBV9 to TRBJ2-1; TRBD2 matches 10 bases in the middle. The nucleotide sequence reads as follows: TGTGCCAGCAGCCCAAGGACTAGCGGAGGATGGGAGCAGTTCTTC. This sequence encodes CASSPRTSGGWEQFF.